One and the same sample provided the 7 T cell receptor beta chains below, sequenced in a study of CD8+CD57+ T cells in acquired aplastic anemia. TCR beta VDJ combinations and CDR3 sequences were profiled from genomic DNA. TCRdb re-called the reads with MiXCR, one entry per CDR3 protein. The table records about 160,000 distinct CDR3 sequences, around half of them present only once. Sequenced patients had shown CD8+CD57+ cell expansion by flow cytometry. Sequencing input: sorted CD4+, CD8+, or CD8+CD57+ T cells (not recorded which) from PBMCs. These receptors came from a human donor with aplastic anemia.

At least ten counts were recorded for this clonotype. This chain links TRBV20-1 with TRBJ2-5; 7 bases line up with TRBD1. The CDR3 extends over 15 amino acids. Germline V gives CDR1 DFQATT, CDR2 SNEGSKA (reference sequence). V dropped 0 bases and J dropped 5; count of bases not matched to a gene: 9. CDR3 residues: CSARDRNRGGETQYF. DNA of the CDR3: TGCAGTGCTAGAGATCGAAACAGGGGCGGGGAGACCCAGTACTTC.

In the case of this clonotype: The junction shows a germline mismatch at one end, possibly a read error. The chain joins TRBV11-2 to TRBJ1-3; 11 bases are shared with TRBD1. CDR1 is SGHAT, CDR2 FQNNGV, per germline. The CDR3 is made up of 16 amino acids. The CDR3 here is CAGSTADRGPGNTIYF. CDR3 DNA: TGTGCCGGCAGCACCGCGGACAGGGGGCCTGGAAACACCATATATTTT. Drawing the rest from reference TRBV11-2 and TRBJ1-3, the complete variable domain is EAGVAQSPRYKIIEKRQSVAFWCNPISGHATLYWYQQILGQGPKLLIQFQNNGVVDDSQLPKDRFSAERLKGVDSTLKIQPAKLEDSAVYLCAGSTADRGPGNTIYFGEGSWLTVV.

Here the CDR3 reads CATSERDV. The DNA of the CDR3 is TGTGCCACCAGCGAGCGGGATGTC. This chain links TRBV15 with TRBJ2-7, with 7 bases lining up with TRBD2. The CDR3 loop spans 8 amino acids. The V gene's germline CDR1 is LNHNV and CDR2 YYDKDF (reference sequence).

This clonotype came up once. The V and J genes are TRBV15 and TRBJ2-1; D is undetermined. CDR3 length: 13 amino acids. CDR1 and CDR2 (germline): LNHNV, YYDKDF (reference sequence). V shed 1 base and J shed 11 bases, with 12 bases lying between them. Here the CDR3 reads CATSRVKAPQQFF. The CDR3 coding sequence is TGTGCCACCAGCAGAGTTAAGGCTCCACAGCAGTTCTTC.

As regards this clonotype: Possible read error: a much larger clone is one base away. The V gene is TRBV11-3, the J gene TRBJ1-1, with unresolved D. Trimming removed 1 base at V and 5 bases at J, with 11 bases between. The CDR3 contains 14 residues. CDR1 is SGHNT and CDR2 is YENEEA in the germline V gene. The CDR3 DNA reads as TGTGCCAGCAGCTTAGTCGGGGATGGTACTGAAGCTTTCTTT. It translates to CASSLVGDGTEAFF.

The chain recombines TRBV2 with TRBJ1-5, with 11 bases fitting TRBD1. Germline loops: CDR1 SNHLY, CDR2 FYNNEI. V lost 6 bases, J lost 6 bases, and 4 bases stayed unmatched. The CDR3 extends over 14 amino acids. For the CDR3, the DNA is TGTGCCAGCAGGGGGACAGGGGGTGTTCAGCCCCAGCATTTT. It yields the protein CASRGTGGVQPQHF.

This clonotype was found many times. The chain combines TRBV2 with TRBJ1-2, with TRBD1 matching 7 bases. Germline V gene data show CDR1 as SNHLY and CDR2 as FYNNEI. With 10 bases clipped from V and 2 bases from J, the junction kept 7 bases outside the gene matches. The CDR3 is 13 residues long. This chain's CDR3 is CANRQGRNYGYTF. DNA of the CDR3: TGTGCCAACAGACAGGGTCGGAACTATGGCTACACCTTC.